This T cell receptor beta chain is from a study of T cell changes during pregnancy in multiple sclerosis. This clone is a singleton in its sample. There are 15 residues in the CDR3. Germline values: CDR1 SEHNR, CDR2 FQNEAQ (reference sequence). Trimming took off 8 bases at V and 0 bases at J, with 14 bases between the two ends. The data were produced by immunoSEQ multiplex PCR, yet TCRdb's version contains in-frame clones alone and is incomplete. The data contain about 110,000 clones, about 90% of them singletons. The input for sequencing was peripheral blood, taken before pregnancy. The rearrangement joins TRBV7-9 to TRBJ2-4; D possibly corresponds to TRBD2 (5 bases). The TCR comes from a female donor with multiple sclerosis, enrolled in a pregnancy study. CDR3 bases: TGTGCCAGCCGTCCAGCGGACTTAGCCAAAAACATTCAGTACTTC. Its translation is CASRPADLAKNIQYF.